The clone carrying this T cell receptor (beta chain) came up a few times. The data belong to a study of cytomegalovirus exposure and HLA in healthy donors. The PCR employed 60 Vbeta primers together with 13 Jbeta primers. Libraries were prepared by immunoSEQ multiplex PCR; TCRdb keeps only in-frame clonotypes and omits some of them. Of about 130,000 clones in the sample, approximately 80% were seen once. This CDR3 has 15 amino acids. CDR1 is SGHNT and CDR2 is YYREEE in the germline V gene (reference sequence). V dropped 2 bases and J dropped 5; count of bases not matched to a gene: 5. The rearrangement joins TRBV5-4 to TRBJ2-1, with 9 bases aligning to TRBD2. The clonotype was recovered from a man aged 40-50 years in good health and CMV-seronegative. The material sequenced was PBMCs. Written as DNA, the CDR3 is TGTGCCAGCAGCTTCGGCGGGGGGGCGGACAATGAGCAGTTCTTC. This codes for CASSFGGGADNEQFF.